The 9 T cell receptor beta chains presented below share a single source sample, sequenced in a study of vaccination and CD4 T cells after COVID-19 (dated by TCRdb to the early 2020s). Their cognate antigens are unknown. Receptor amplification or capture employed PCR. The sequencer listed for this sample is Illumina iSeq 100. DNA from cultured CD4+ T cells was subjected to TCR sequencing with the Oncomine TCR Beta short-read assay at the Johns Hopkins FTIC core. The QIAamp micro DNA kit was used to extract genomic DNA from the cultured CD4+ T cells. TCRdb trimmed public reads at Q25 via fastp, called clones via MiXCR and kept in-frame beta chains. Rows with one shared CDR3 protein collapse into an entry with the most common genes and DNA. The sample table lists fewer than 9,500 distinct CDR3 sequences, around 37% of them with a count of one. Clones ranked in the top ten supply 27% of the sample. The meaning of the sample's treatment or condition label: roughly 10-day PBMC culture with coronavirus spike peptide pools or control peptides (ViraFEST assay). CD4+ T cells from unexposed donors were collected before the COVID-19 pandemic (2011-2018).

Sequenced material: CD4+ T cells from blood, cultured in vitro. The source of these receptors is a human donor in good health.

The chain has TRBV6-2 or TRBV6-3 and TRBJ2-7; D unclear. Germline CDR1 and CDR2: MNHEY and SVGEGT. The CDR3 length is 12 residues. V was clipped by 10 bases and J by 0 bases, with 10 bases between them. The CDR3 loop reads CATSLTSYEQYF. CDR3 nucleotides: TGTGCCACCTCTTTGACCTCCTACGAGCAGTACTTC.

The chain has TRBV21-1 and TRBJ2-7. TRBV21-1 represents a pseudogene. The CDR3 has 12 amino acids. This CDR3 is CARDPTTYEQYF. CDR3 sequence (DNA): TGTGCCAGGGACCCTACCACCTACGAGCAGTACTTC.

The V call is TRBV24-1, the J call TRBJ1-1; TRBD1 matches at 9 bases. From germline, CDR1 is KGHDR and CDR2 SFDVKD. The CDR3 covers 14 residues. V trimming: 7 bases; J trimming: 5 bases; junction bases outside the gene matches: 7. The CDR3 nucleotides are TGTGCCACCAGACGGGACAGGGAAAGTACTGAAGCTTTCTTT. Translated, it gives CATRRDRESTEAFF.

This chain uses TRBV2 with TRBJ2-7; the match to TRBD1 covers 7 bases. This CDR3 contains 12 residues. Germline loops: CDR1 SNHLY, CDR2 FYNNEI. V gave up 9 bases and J gave up 2 bases; unmatched junction bases: 4. CDR3 DNA: TGTGCCAGTGAGACAGGGCCCTACGAGCAGTACTTC. It encodes CASETGPYEQYF. Full variable domain (remainder filled in from reference TRBV2 and TRBJ2-7): EPEVTQTPSHQVTQMGQEVILRCVPISNHLYFYWYRQILGQKVEFLVSFYNNEISEKSEIFDDQFSVERPDGSNFTLKIRSTKLEDSAMYFCASETGPYEQYFGPGTRLTVT.

This clonotype has only a few counts. The chain couples TRBV4-2 to TRBJ2-2; the D gene could be TRBD1 or TRBD2 (5 bases each). The germline V gene has CDR1 LGHNA and CDR2 YNFKEQ. V lost 3 bases and J lost 6, with 20 bases in between. The CDR3 extends over 17 amino acids. In DNA form, the CDR3 reads TGTGCCAGCAGCCAGCCCAACCGGGGCGGAGGACCCGGGGAGCTGTTTTTT. This sequence encodes CASSQPNRGGGPGELFF.

The chain couples TRBV29-1 to TRBJ2-7, with D tentatively TRBD1 or TRBD2 (5 bases each). Germline lookup yields CDR1 SQVTM and CDR2 ANQGSEA. Trimming stripped 7 bases from V and 2 bases from J, with 15 bases between. This CDR3 has 13 residues. CDR3 bases: TGCAGCGCGATCGGGACGCCGGCCTACGAGCAGTACTTC. This encodes CSAIGTPAYEQYF.

CDR3 residues: CASSPTHVAEWQSDTQYF. The CDR3 nucleotides read TGTGCCAGCAGCCCAACCCACGTGGCAGAATGGCAGTCTGATACGCAGTATTTT. The chain is built from TRBV7-3 and TRBJ2-3; D gene unclear. There are 18 residues in the CDR3. Germline loops: CDR1 SGHTA, CDR2 FQGTGA. V lost 5 bases to trimming and J lost 6 bases, with 27 bases between them.

The chain couples TRBV20-1 to TRBJ2-1; D is unclear. This CDR3 is 13 amino acids long. V was pared by 0 bases and J by 10 bases, with 13 bases between. Germline V gene sequence: CDR1 DFQATT, CDR2 SNEGSKA (reference sequence). The CDR3 loop reads CSARDARFKEQFF. As DNA, the CDR3 is TGCAGTGCTAGAGATGCCCGGTTTAAGGAGCAGTTCTTC.

The CDR3 nucleotides are TGTGCCACCAGAGCATCAGAAAACACCGGGGAGCTGTTTTTT. It encodes CATRASENTGELFF. The gene calls are TRBV10-3 and TRBJ2-2; D call uncertain. V was pared by 10 bases and J by 2 bases, with 14 bases between. The CDR3 is 14 residues long. The V gene's germline CDR1 is ENHRY and CDR2 SYGVKD.